This T cell receptor beta chain was recorded in a study of T cells in women clearing cervical HPV infection. Study as a whole: HLA type could not be excluded as a confounder.

There are 19 residues in the CDR3. Germline V gene lookup returns CDR1 LGHNT and CDR2 FRNRAP. V was pared by 2 bases and J by 4 bases, with 11 bases of the junction left unmatched. Assay used: immunoSEQ multiplex PCR; TCRdb lists only in-frame clones, some missing. The sample totals 20,000 to 25,000 clones. Of note for this clone: Coverage ceases 3 residues before the CDR3 finishes, and the germline J gene fills in the end.

Sequencing was carried out using blood buffy coat. The sequence was obtained from a woman between 18 and 70 years old with a cervical HPV16 infection that either progressed to CIN3+ or cleared (not recorded which). The rearrangement joins TRBV12-5 to TRBJ2-7; TRBD2 agrees at 16 bases. The CDR3 protein is CASGLPGLAGGPNLYEQYF. The CDR3 bases that were read are TGTGCTAGTGGTTTGCCGGGACTAGCGGGAGGGCCGAATTTATACGAG. The complete variable domain, with remaining parts taken from reference TRBV12-5 and TRBJ2-7, reads DARVTQTPRHKVTEMGQEVTMRCQPILGHNTVFWYRQTMMQGLELLAYFRNRAPLDDSGMPKDRFSAEMPDATLATLKIQPSEPRDSAVYFCASGLPGLAGGPNLYEQYFGPGTRLTVT.